This T cell receptor beta chain came from a study of T cells in Graves' hyperthyroidism and ophthalmopathy. Germline V CDR1 and CDR2: KGHSH, LQKENI. CDR3 length: 14 amino acids. V lost 4 bases and J lost 6, with 12 bases in between. This clonotype was recorded many times. What it recognizes is unknown. Findings of the study overall: A model using 13 V-J features told ophthalmopathy apart from stable hyperthyroidism. Researchers found most expanded thyroid clonotypes above 0.001 in blood as well.

The blood sample predates any ophthalmopathy symptoms, coming from first hyperthyroidism diagnosis. RNA transcripts served as the template for amplifying TCR beta CDR3 regions. When the TCR CDR3 underwent first-round RT-PCR, the HTBI primer set was used. MiXCR was run by TCRdb on the multiplex PCR reads, yielding one entry per CDR3 protein. In the table there are approximately 720,000 distinct CDR3 sequences, about 19% of which are singletons. This clonotype was obtained from a woman between 45 and 65 years old with Graves' hyperthyroidism that later progressed to Graves' ophthalmopathy. This chain links TRBV18 with TRBJ1-4, with D possibly matching TRBD1 (6 bases). The specimen was blood. The CDR3 is CASSHRAVDEKLFF. The DNA for the CDR3 is TGTGCCAGCTCACACAGGGCGGTAGATGAAAAACTGTTTTTT.